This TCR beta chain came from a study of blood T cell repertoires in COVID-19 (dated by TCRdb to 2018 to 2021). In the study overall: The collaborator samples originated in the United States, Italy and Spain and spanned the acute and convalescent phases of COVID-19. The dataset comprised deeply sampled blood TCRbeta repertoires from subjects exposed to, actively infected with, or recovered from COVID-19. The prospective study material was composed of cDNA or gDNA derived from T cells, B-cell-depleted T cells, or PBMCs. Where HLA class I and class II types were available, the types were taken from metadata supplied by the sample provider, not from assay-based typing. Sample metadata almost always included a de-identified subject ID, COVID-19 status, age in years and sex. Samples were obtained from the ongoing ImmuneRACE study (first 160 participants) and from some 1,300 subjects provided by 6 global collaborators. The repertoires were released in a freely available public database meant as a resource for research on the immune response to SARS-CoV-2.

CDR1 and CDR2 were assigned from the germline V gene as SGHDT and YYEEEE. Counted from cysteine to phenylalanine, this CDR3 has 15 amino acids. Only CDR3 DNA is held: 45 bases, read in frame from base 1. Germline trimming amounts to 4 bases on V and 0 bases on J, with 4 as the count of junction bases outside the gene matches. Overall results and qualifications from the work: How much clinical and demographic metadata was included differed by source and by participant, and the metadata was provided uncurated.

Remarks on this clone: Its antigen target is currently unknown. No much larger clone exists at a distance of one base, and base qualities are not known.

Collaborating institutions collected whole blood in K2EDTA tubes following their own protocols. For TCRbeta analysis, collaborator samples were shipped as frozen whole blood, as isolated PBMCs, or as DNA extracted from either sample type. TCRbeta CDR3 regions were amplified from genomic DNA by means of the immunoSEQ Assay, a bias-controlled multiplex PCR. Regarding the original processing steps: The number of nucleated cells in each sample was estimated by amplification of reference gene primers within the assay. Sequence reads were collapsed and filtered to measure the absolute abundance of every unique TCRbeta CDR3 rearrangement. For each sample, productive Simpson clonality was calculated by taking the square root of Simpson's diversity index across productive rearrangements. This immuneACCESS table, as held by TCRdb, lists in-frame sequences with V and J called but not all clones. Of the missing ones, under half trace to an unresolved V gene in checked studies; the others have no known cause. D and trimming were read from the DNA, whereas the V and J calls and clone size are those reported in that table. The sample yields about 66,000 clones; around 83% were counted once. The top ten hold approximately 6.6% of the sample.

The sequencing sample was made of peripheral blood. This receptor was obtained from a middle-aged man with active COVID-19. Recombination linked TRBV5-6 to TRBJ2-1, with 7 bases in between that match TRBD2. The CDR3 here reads CASSPSGVSYNEQFF. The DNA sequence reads TGTGCCAGCAGCCCTAGCGGAGTCTCCTACAATGAGCAGTTCTTC.